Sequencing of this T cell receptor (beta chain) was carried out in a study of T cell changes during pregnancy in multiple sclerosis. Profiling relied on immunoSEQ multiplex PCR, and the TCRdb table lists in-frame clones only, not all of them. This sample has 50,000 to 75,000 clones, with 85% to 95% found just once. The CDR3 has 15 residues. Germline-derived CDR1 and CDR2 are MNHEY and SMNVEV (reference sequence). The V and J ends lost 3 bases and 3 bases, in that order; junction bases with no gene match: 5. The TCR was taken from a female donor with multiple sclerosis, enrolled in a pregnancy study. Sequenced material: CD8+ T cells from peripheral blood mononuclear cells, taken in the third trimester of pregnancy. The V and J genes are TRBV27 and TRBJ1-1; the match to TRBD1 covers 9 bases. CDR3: CASSLGQGLHTEAFF. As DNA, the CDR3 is TGTGCCAGCAGTTTGGGACAGGGTTTACACACTGAAGCTTTCTTT.